This T cell receptor (beta chain) was sequenced for a study of cytomegalovirus exposure and HLA in healthy donors. Researchers ran the PCR with 60 Vbeta and 13 Jbeta primers. Sequencing was performed with immunoSEQ multiplex PCR; in TCRdb, only in-frame clones are kept and a portion is missing. Among over 90,000 clones listed, around 72% were seen once. Input material: PBMCs. This TCR derives from a man aged 35 to 55 in good health and CMV-seronegative.

CDR3 nucleotides: TGTGCCAGCAGTGACGTTAGTAGACTAGCGGAAACCTACGAGCAGTACTTC. This sequence encodes CASSDVSRLAETYEQYF. The rearrangement uses TRBV2 and TRBJ2-7, with 9 nucleotides matching TRBD2. The V segment lost 3 bases and the J segment 2 bases; nucleotides outside the gene matches: 11. CDR1 and CDR2 (germline): SNHLY, FYNNEI. This CDR3 has 17 residues.